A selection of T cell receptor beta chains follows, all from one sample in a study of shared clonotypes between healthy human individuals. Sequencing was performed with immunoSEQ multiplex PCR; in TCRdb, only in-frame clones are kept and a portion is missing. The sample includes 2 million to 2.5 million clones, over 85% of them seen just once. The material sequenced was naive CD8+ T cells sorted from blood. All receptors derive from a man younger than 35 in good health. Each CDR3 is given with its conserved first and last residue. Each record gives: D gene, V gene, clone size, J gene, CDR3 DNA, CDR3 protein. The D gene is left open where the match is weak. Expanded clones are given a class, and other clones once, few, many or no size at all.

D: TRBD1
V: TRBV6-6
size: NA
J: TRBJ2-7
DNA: TGTGCCAGCAGTGCCGGGACAGGGTACGAGCAGTACTTC
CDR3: CASSAGTGYEQYF

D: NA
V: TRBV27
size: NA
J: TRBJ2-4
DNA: TGTGCCAGCAGTTTAGGGGGGCTAGCCAAAAACATTCAGTACTTC
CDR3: CASSLGGLAKNIQYF

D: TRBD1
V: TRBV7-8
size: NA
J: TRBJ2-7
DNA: TGTGCCAGCACGCTCGACAGGGGTTACGAGCAGTACTTC
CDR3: CASTLDRGYEQYF

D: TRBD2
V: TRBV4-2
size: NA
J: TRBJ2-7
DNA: TGTGCCAGCAGCCCCAGTCCCGGGACTAGCGGGGGGGTGATCGAGCAGTACTTC
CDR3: CASSPSPGTSGGVIEQYF

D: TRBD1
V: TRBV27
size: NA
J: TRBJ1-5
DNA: TGTGCCAGCAGTTACGGACAGGGGAATCAGCCCCAGCATTTT
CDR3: CASSYGQGNQPQHF

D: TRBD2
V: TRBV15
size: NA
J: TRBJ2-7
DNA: TGTGCCACCAGCAGAGGCGACCGCGGAGGACTAGCTAGGGGGATCTACGAGCAGTACTTC
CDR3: CATSRGDRGGLARGIYEQYF

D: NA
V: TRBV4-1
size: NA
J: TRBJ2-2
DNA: TGCGCCAGCAGCCAACAGGTGATTATGGACACCGGGGAGCTGTTTTTT
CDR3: CASSQQVIMDTGELFF

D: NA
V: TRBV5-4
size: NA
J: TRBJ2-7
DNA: TGTGCCAGCAGCTTGGCCGAGGACAGACCATACGAGCAGTACTTC
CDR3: CASSLAEDRPYEQYF

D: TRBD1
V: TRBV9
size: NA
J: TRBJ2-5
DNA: TGTGCCAGCAGCGTATGGGACAGCCAAGAGACCCAGTACTTC
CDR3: CASSVWDSQETQYF

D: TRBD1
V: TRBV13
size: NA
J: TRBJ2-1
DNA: TGTGCCAGCAGCGCCGGCTACAGGGGGCAGCAGTTCTTC
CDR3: CASSAGYRGQQFF

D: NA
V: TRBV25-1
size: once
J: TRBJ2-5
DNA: TGTGCCAGCGCCCGGGTGGAAGAGACCCAGTACTTC
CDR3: CASARVEETQYF

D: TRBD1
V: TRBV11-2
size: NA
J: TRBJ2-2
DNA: TGTGCCAGCAGCCCCATCGGACAGGGAATGAACACCGGGGAGCTGTTTTTT
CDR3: CASSPIGQGMNTGELFF

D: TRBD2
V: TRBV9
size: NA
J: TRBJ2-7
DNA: TGTGCCAGCAGCCCCGGCGGGAGTACCTACGAGCAGTACTTC
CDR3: CASSPGGSTYEQYF

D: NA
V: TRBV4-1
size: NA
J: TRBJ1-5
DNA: TGCGCCAGCAGCCAAGATCGGGGGTTGGGTTATAGCAATCAGCCCCAGCATTTT
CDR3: CASSQDRGLGYSNQPQHF

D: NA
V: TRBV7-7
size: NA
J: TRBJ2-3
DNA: TGTGCTAGCAGCCCCGGGACTGTCAGCACAGATACGCAGTATTTT
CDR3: CASSPGTVSTDTQYF

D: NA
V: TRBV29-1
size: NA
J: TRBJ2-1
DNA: TGCAGCGGACGGGTCTCCTCCTACAATGAGCAGTTCTTC
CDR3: CSGRVSSYNEQFF

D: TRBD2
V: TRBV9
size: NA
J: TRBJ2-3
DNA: TGTGCCAGCAGCGTAGGGTTGGCTAGCGGGGTTACAGATACGCAGTATTTT
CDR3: CASSVGLASGVTDTQYF

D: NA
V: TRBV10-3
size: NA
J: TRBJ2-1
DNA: TGTGCCATCAGTGTTTTCCTCAATGAGCAGTTCTTC
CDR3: CAISVFLNEQFF

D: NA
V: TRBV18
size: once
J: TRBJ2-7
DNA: TGTGCCAGCTCGCCTCTAGCAGGCGAGCAGTACTTC
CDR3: CASSPLAGEQYF

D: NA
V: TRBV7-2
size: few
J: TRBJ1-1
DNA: TGTGCCAGCAGCTTCGGGGAGGGAATGGGTTTCTTT
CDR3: CASSFGEGMGFF

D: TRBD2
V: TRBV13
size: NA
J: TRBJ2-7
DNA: TGTGCCAGCAGCCGGGAGGGCCAGAGCTACGAGCAGTACTTC
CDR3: CASSREGQSYEQYF

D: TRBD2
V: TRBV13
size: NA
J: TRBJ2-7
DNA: TGTGCCAGCAGCTTCGGGACTAGCGGGAACCCCTCCGAGCAGTACTTC
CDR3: CASSFGTSGNPSEQYF

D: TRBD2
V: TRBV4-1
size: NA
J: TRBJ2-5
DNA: TGCGCCAGCAGCCAAATGGCGGGGGGGCCGAAAGAGACCCAGTACTTC
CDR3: CASSQMAGGPKETQYF

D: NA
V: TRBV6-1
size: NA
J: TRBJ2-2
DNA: TGTGCCAGCGGAGGGACAATCAACACCGGGGAGCTGTTTTTT
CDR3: CASGGTINTGELFF

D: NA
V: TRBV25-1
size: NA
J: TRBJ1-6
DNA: TGTGCCAGCGAAGGGGGGGGCAGGTGGTCCTATAATTCACCCCTCCACTTT
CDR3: CASEGGGRWSYNSPLHF

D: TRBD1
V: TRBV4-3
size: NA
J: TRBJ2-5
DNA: TGCGCCAGCAGCCCGAGGACAGGGGGTGTGGAGACCCAGTACTTC
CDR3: CASSPRTGGVETQYF

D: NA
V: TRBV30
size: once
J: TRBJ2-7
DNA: TGTGCCTGGAGCGTTGGCACGGGGCCCTTCGAGCAGTACTTC
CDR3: CAWSVGTGPFEQYF

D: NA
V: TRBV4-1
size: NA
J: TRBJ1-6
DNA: TGCGCCAGCAGCCCCGGGACTTATAATTCACCCCTCCACTTT
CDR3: CASSPGTYNSPLHF

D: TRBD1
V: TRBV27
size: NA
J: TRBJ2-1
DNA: TGTGCCAGCAGTTCAGGGGGCGCCTACAATGAGCAGTTCTTC
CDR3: CASSSGGAYNEQFF

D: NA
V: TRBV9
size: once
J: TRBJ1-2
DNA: TGTGCCAGCAGCGAATCCACAGGGAGCTATGGCTACACCTTC
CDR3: CASSESTGSYGYTF

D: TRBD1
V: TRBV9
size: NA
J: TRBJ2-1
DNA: TGTGCCAGCGAAGGGACAGGGGGCTACAATGAGCAGTTCTTC
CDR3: CASEGTGGYNEQFF

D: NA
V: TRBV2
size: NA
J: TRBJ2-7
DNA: TGTGCCAGCAGTGACGGCACCAGCTACGAGCAGTACTTC
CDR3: CASSDGTSYEQYF

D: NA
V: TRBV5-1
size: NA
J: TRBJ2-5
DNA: TGCGCCAGCAGCTTGTTTGGGTTCGGGGAAGAGACCCAGTACTTC
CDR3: CASSLFGFGEETQYF

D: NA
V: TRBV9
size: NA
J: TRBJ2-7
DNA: TGTGCCAGCAGCGTAGACTCCTACGCCTACGAGCAGTACTTC
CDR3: CASSVDSYAYEQYF

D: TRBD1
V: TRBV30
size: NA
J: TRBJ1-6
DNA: TGTGCCTGGTCCACAGGGGTGTGGGATTCACCCCTCCACTTT
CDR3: CAWSTGVWDSPLHF

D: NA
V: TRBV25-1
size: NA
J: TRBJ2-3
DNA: TGTGCCAGCAGTGATCAAGGGGGGAGCACAGATACGCAGTATTTT
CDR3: CASSDQGGSTDTQYF

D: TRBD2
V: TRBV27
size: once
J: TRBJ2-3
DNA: TGTGCCAGCAGTCAACTAGCGTTTAGCACAGATACGCAGTATTTT
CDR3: CASSQLAFSTDTQYF

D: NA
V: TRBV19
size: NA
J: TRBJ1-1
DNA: TGTGCCAGTAGTACCCTGGGAGAGAACACTGAAGCTTTCTTT
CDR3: CASSTLGENTEAFF

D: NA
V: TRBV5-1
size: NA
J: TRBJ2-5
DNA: TGCGCCATCATAGTGTACCAAGAGACCCAGTACTTC
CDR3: CAIIVYQETQYF

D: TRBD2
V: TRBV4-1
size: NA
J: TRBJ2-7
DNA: TGCGCCAGCAGACTGAGCCCCGGCGGGGGGCGCGGGTACGAGCAGTACTTC
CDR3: CASRLSPGGGRGYEQYF

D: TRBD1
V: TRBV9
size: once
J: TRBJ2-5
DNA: TGTGCCAGCAGCAAGGGGGCCAGGGAAGAGACCCAGTACTTC
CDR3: CASSKGAREETQYF

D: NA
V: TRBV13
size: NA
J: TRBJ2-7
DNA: TGTGCCAGCAATTCAGGGAACTCCTACGAGCAGTACTTC
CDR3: CASNSGNSYEQYF